This is a list of T cell receptor beta chains from one sample in a study of T cell repertoires in cytomegalovirus infection. MiXCR was run by TCRdb on the reads, yielding one entry per CDR3 protein. The data contain about 320,000 distinct CDR3 sequences, more than 8% of them seen just once; the ten biggest clones take up around 4.1%. Sequences were obtained from PBMCs. The receptor source for this set is a human donor in good health (CMV status not recorded). Some clones in this sample may be carry-over from other donors' samples. Both conserved end residues are part of each CDR3. Each record gives: D gene, J gene, V gene, clone size, CDR3 DNA, CDR3 protein. D genes are given only for firm matches. Size is omitted from some rows. Given values are once, few, many or a class for expanded clones.

d_call: NA
j_call: TRBJ1-2
v_call: TRBV7-2
clone_size: many
cdr3_nt: TGTGCCAGCAGCCCCGGACGGCGGGATGGCTACACCTTC
cdr3_aa: CASSPGRRDGYTF

d_call: TRBD1
j_call: TRBJ1-3
v_call: TRBV7-2
clone_size: few
cdr3_nt: TGTGCCAGCAGCTCCAGACAGGGGGCGAATGTTTATCCTGGAAACACCATATATTTT
cdr3_aa: CASSSRQGANVYPGNTIYF

d_call: NA
j_call: TRBJ2-5
v_call: TRBV5-1
clone_size: many
cdr3_nt: TGCGCCAGCAGCATTGCGGGACTCGGGGAGACCCAGTACTTC
cdr3_aa: CASSIAGLGETQYF

d_call: TRBD2
j_call: TRBJ2-7
v_call: TRBV7-6
clone_size: NA
cdr3_nt: TGTGCCAGCAGCTTAAAAGGGGGACTAGCGCTTGACTCCTACGAGCAGTACTTC
cdr3_aa: CASSLKGGLALDSYEQYF

d_call: TRBD1
j_call: TRBJ1-1
v_call: TRBV7-2
clone_size: many
cdr3_nt: TGTGCCAGCAGGCGTACAGGGGGCATGAACACTGAAGCTTTCTTT
cdr3_aa: CASRRTGGMNTEAFF

d_call: TRBD1
j_call: TRBJ2-7
v_call: TRBV7-3
clone_size: many
cdr3_nt: TGTGCCAGCAGCAAACAGACAGGGAGCTACGAGCAGTACTTC
cdr3_aa: CASSKQTGSYEQYF

d_call: NA
j_call: TRBJ1-2
v_call: TRBV28
clone_size: many
cdr3_nt: TGTGCCAGCAGTTCTACAGGTCAAACTAACTATGGCTACACCTTC
cdr3_aa: CASSSTGQTNYGYTF

d_call: TRBD1
j_call: TRBJ1-5
v_call: TRBV10-3
clone_size: NA
cdr3_nt: TGTGCCATCAGTGATCGGGACAGCCCGAGCCAGCCCCAGCATTTT
cdr3_aa: CAISDRDSPSQPQHF

d_call: NA
j_call: TRBJ2-7
v_call: TRBV19
clone_size: many
cdr3_nt: TGTGCCAGTAGTATAGTTCCCGACGAGCAGTACTTC
cdr3_aa: CASSIVPDEQYF

d_call: NA
j_call: TRBJ2-7
v_call: TRBV28
clone_size: many
cdr3_nt: TGTGCCAGCGGGACGGCCTGGGGGAGCTCCTACGAGCAGTACTTC
cdr3_aa: CASGTAWGSSYEQYF

d_call: NA
j_call: TRBJ1-5
v_call: TRBV7-8
clone_size: many
cdr3_nt: TGTGCCAGCAGCTCAACGGGCCTGCGACAGTGGCATCAGCCCCAGCATTTT
cdr3_aa: CASSSTGLRQWHQPQHF

d_call: TRBD1
j_call: TRBJ2-2
v_call: TRBV20-1
clone_size: few
cdr3_nt: TGCAGTGCCCCCGGGACAGGGGGCCCTTATGCAACCGGGGAGCTGTTTTTT
cdr3_aa: CSAPGTGGPYATGELFF

d_call: NA
j_call: TRBJ2-2
v_call: TRBV29-1
clone_size: NA
cdr3_nt: TGCAGCGTTGATCTGGCCTCCGGGGAGCTGTTTTTT
cdr3_aa: CSVDLASGELFF

d_call: NA
j_call: TRBJ2-5
v_call: TRBV6-2/TRBV6-3
clone_size: NA
cdr3_nt: TGTGCCAGCAACCACGGAGGGTCCCTTGAGACCCAGTACTTC
cdr3_aa: CASNHGGSLETQYF

d_call: NA
j_call: TRBJ2-1
v_call: TRBV7-2
clone_size: many
cdr3_nt: TGTGCCAGCAGCTTAGCGGAGATTACCTGGTACAATGAGCAGTTCTTC
cdr3_aa: CASSLAEITWYNEQFF

d_call: TRBD2
j_call: TRBJ2-1
v_call: TRBV7-8
clone_size: many
cdr3_nt: TGTGCCAGCAGCTTAGAGGCGGCGGGAGGACGGAATGAGCAGTTCTTC
cdr3_aa: CASSLEAAGGRNEQFF

d_call: TRBD1
j_call: TRBJ1-2
v_call: TRBV7-2
clone_size: many
cdr3_nt: TGTGCCAGCAGCACGAGGGACAGTTCATATGGCTACACCTTC
cdr3_aa: CASSTRDSSYGYTF

d_call: NA
j_call: TRBJ2-7
v_call: TRBV5-1
clone_size: NA
cdr3_nt: TGCGCCAGCAGCCCAATCCCCGGGTTCTCCTACGAGCAGTACTTC
cdr3_aa: CASSPIPGFSYEQYF

d_call: TRBD2
j_call: TRBJ2-3
v_call: TRBV20-1
clone_size: NA
cdr3_nt: TGCAGTGCTTCAGGACTAGCGGGGGGGCCTCTCACAGATACGCAGTATTTT
cdr3_aa: CSASGLAGGPLTDTQYF

d_call: NA
j_call: TRBJ2-7
v_call: TRBV5-1
clone_size: few
cdr3_nt: TGCGCCAGCAGCTTGAATACAGGAAGCTCCTACGAGCAGTACTTC
cdr3_aa: CASSLNTGSSYEQYF

d_call: NA
j_call: TRBJ1-6
v_call: TRBV7-9
clone_size: few
cdr3_nt: TGTGCCAGCAGCTCAACACAGGGAACTAATTCACCCCTCCACTTT
cdr3_aa: CASSSTQGTNSPLHF

d_call: NA
j_call: TRBJ1-4
v_call: TRBV12-3/TRBV12-4
clone_size: many
cdr3_nt: TGTGCCAGCAGTTTAACGTTGGAGTTTCGCGCAACTAATGAAAAACTGTTTTTT
cdr3_aa: CASSLTLEFRATNEKLFF

d_call: NA
j_call: TRBJ2-7
v_call: TRBV7-2
clone_size: many
cdr3_nt: TGTGCCAGCAGCCCCCCTACTGTCTACGAGCAGTACTTC
cdr3_aa: CASSPPTVYEQYF

d_call: TRBD1
j_call: TRBJ1-1
v_call: TRBV20-1
clone_size: many
cdr3_nt: TGCAGTGCTAGGGATGACAGGGTTGAAGCTTTCTTT
cdr3_aa: CSARDDRVEAFF

d_call: TRBD2
j_call: TRBJ2-3
v_call: TRBV7-2
clone_size: many
cdr3_nt: TGTGCCAGCAGCCCTGGAGCGGGAGGGCCTAGAACTACAGATACGCAGTATTTT
cdr3_aa: CASSPGAGGPRTTDTQYF

d_call: TRBD2
j_call: TRBJ2-1
v_call: TRBV7-6
clone_size: many
cdr3_nt: TGTGCCAGCAGCTTAAGCGGGAGCTCTAGTGAGCAGTTCTTC
cdr3_aa: CASSLSGSSSEQFF

d_call: NA
j_call: TRBJ1-5
v_call: TRBV28
clone_size: NA
cdr3_nt: TGTGCCAGCAGTTTCTTCGGGCAGCATTATAGCAATCAGCCCCAGCATTTT
cdr3_aa: CASSFFGQHYSNQPQHF

d_call: NA
j_call: TRBJ1-5
v_call: TRBV19
clone_size: many
cdr3_nt: TGTGCCAGTACCACTTACAATCAGCCCCAGCATTTT
cdr3_aa: CASTTYNQPQHF

d_call: NA
j_call: TRBJ2-2
v_call: TRBV7-9
clone_size: NA
cdr3_nt: TGTGCCAGCAGCCGAACTAGCAGCACCGGGGAGCTGTTTTTT
cdr3_aa: CASSRTSSTGELFF

d_call: NA
j_call: TRBJ1-3
v_call: TRBV7-6
clone_size: NA
cdr3_nt: TGTGCCAGCAGCCCTGCAGGGCAAGCCGGAAACACCATATATTTT
cdr3_aa: CASSPAGQAGNTIYF

d_call: TRBD2
j_call: TRBJ2-7
v_call: TRBV27
clone_size: NA
cdr3_nt: TGTGCCAGCAGTTTTTGGAGCGGGGGGCCCTACGAGCAGTACTTC
cdr3_aa: CASSFWSGGPYEQYF

d_call: TRBD2
j_call: TRBJ2-7
v_call: TRBV6-6
clone_size: NA
cdr3_nt: TGTGCCAGCAGTCTCGGGACTAGCGGGAGGGGATCCGAGCAGTACTTC
cdr3_aa: CASSLGTSGRGSEQYF

d_call: NA
j_call: TRBJ2-7
v_call: TRBV20-1
clone_size: NA
cdr3_nt: TGCAGTGCTAGAGGGACGGGGAGGTACGAGCAGTACTTC
cdr3_aa: CSARGTGRYEQYF

d_call: TRBD1
j_call: TRBJ1-1
v_call: TRBV19
clone_size: many
cdr3_nt: TGTGCCAGTAGCCCGGTTGACAGGGAGGGCACTGAAGCTTTCTTT
cdr3_aa: CASSPVDREGTEAFF

d_call: NA
j_call: TRBJ2-1
v_call: TRBV9
clone_size: NA
cdr3_nt: TGTGCCAGCAGCCCCCACGCCGGGGTGCAGTTCTTC
cdr3_aa: CASSPHAGVQFF

d_call: NA
j_call: TRBJ2-2
v_call: TRBV7-2
clone_size: NA
cdr3_nt: TGTGCCAGCATCAATCGGGGAAGCGGGACCGGGGAGCTGTTTTTT
cdr3_aa: CASINRGSGTGELFF

d_call: NA
j_call: TRBJ2-7
v_call: TRBV6-1
clone_size: NA
cdr3_nt: TGTGCCAGCAGTGTTCCCCCTATCAGGGACGAGCAGTACTTC
cdr3_aa: CASSVPPIRDEQYF

d_call: NA
j_call: TRBJ2-6
v_call: TRBV2
clone_size: many
cdr3_nt: TGTGCCAGCAGTGTCGGGGTTCTCGCCTCTGGGGCCAACGTCCTGACTTTC
cdr3_aa: CASSVGVLASGANVLTF

d_call: TRBD1
j_call: TRBJ1-5
v_call: TRBV12-3/TRBV12-4
clone_size: many
cdr3_nt: TGTGCCAGCAGCGGGACAGGGGGGCATCAGCCCCAGCATTTT
cdr3_aa: CASSGTGGHQPQHF

d_call: NA
j_call: TRBJ2-1
v_call: TRBV7-2
clone_size: NA
cdr3_nt: TGTGCCAGCAGCTTAGAACGGACCCACCACAGGGTGCAGTTCTTC
cdr3_aa: CASSLERTHHRVQFF

d_call: NA
j_call: TRBJ1-5
v_call: TRBV6-5
clone_size: NA
cdr3_nt: TGTGCCAGCAGTATGAGGGACCCAGAAAATCAGCCCCAGCATTTT
cdr3_aa: CASSMRDPENQPQHF